Each of the 14 T cell receptor beta chains below was sequenced from the same sample in a study of blood T cell repertoires in COVID-19. Profiling relied on immunoSEQ multiplex PCR, and the TCRdb table lists in-frame clones only, not all of them. The sample consists of about 320,000 clones, 65% to 90% of them appearing once. Sequencing used peripheral blood. The receptors stem from a human donor in a cohort sampled during active COVID-19.

The V and J genes are TRBV28 and TRBJ1-5; 12 bases map to TRBD1. V shed 6 bases, J shed 6 bases, and the junction held 6 bases outside the gene matches. The CDR3 is 15 residues long. Germline V lookup: CDR1 MDHEN, CDR2 SYDVKM. CDR3 loop: CASSYRDRGPQPQHF. CDR3 nucleotides: TGTGCCAGCAGCTACCGGGACAGGGGGCCTCAGCCCCAGCATTTT. The full variable domain, in which reference TRBV28 and TRBJ1-5 provide the parts outside the CDR3, is DVKVTQSSRYLVKRTGEKVFLECVQDMDHENMFWYRQDPGLGLRLIYFSYDVKMKEKGDIPEGYSVSREKKERFSLILESASTNQTSMYLCASSYRDRGPQPQHFGDGTRLSIL.

The chain recombines TRBV5-1 with TRBJ1-4, with D possibly being TRBD1 (5 bases). This CDR3 comprises 14 residues. V was shortened by 4 bases and J by 8 bases, with 15 bases between the two germline ends. Germline V gives CDR1 SGHRS, CDR2 YFSETQ. The CDR3, as DNA: TGCGCCAGCAGCGCTGGACACGAAAGGGAAAAACTGTTTTTT. Amino acid sequence: CASSAGHEREKLFF.

The V call is TRBV9, the J call TRBJ1-1; D is ambiguous. Deletions cut 3 bases from V and 0 bases from J, with 9 bases between. The length of the CDR3 is 14 residues. The germline V gene encodes CDR1 SGDLS and CDR2 YYNGEE. CDR3 bases: TGTGCCAGCAGCGCAGGTCCCATGAACACTGAAGCTTTCTTT. It codes for CASSAGPMNTEAFF.

CDR3 sequence reads: CASSLDPRTVEAFF. CDR3 DNA: TGTGCCAGCAGCTTAGACCCCCGGACAGTTGAAGCTTTCTTT. V usage is TRBV11-2 and J usage is TRBJ1-1; tentatively, D is TRBD1 (6 bases). The CDR3 covers 14 residues. Germline V gene sequence: CDR1 SGHAT, CDR2 FQNNGV. The V end lost 0 bases, the J end lost 7 bases, and 12 bases lay between the germline ends.

The rearrangement links TRBV5-1 to TRBJ1-2, with TRBD1 identical over 9 bases. Trimming cost V 0 bases and J 6 bases; bases outside gene matches: 9. Germline lookup yields CDR1 SGHRS and CDR2 YFSETQ. The CDR3 spans 16 residues. CDR3 DNA sequence: TGCGCCAGCAGCTTGGAGGGGACAGGGCGCATGGATGGCTACACCTTC. As protein: CASSLEGTGRMDGYTF.

This chain links TRBV6-5 with TRBJ2-7; D uncertain. The CDR3 loop spans 12 amino acids. The germline V gene encodes CDR1 MNHEY and CDR2 SVGAGI. The V end lost 6 bases, the J end lost 3 bases, and 9 bases lay between the germline ends. The CDR3: CASSRGLYEQYF. DNA of the CDR3: TGTGCCAGCAGCCGAGGTCTCTACGAGCAGTACTTC.

The chain has TRBV7-2 and TRBJ2-5, with TRBD2 as a possible D gene (6 bases). This CDR3 is built from 18 residues. From germline, CDR1 is SGHTA and CDR2 FQGNSA. The V and J ends lost 5 bases and 1 base respectively, with 23 bases between them. CDR3 sequence reads: CASSLGGFYGGIQETQYF. The CDR3 region has the DNA TGTGCCAGCAGCCTAGGAGGGTTTTACGGAGGGATCCAAGAGACCCAGTACTTC.

The chain joins TRBV29-1 to TRBJ1-2; 8 bases match TRBD1. Germline CDR1 SQVTM, CDR2 ANQGSEA. The V gene end was trimmed by 7 bases and the J gene end by 8 bases; junction bases not matched to a gene: 9. This CDR3 is built from 12 residues. CDR3 in amino acids: CSGETGAGGYTF. DNA of the CDR3: TGCAGCGGGGAGACAGGGGCAGGGGGCTACACCTTC. The full variable domain, in which reference TRBV29-1 and TRBJ1-2 provide the parts outside the CDR3, is SAVISQKPSRDICQRGTSLTIQCQVDSQVTMMFWYRQQPGQSLTLIATANQGSEATYESGFVIDKFPISRPNLTFSTLTVSNMSPEDSSIYLCSGETGAGGYTFGSGTRLTVV.

The chain links TRBV5-1 to TRBJ2-7, with D maybe TRBD1 (7 bases). Germline-derived CDR1 and CDR2 are SGHRS and YFSETQ. With 2 bases removed from V and 5 bases from J, the gap between germline ends came to 11 bases. The CDR3 contains 13 residues. For the CDR3, the DNA is TGCGCCAGCAGCTTCCAGGGGGGTGACGAGCAGTACTTC. The encoded protein is CASSFQGGDEQYF.

This clone has just a few counts. This chain uses TRBV7-2 with TRBJ1-3; a possible D gene is TRBD1 (6 bases). Germline assignment: CDR1 SGHTA and CDR2 FQGNSA. The CDR3 has 14 amino acids. V was shortened by 9 bases and J by 4 bases, with 16 bases between the two germline ends. The CDR3 protein is CARDPGGRGNTIYF. The CDR3 DNA sequence: TGTGCCAGGGACCCGGGGGGCAGAGGAAACACCATATATTTT. Using reference TRBV7-2 and TRBJ1-3 for the parts outside the CDR3, the full variable domain is GAGVSQSPSNKVTEKGKDVELRCDPISGHTALYWYRQSLGQGLEFLIYFQGNSAPDKSGLPSDRFSAERTGGSVSTLTIQRTQQEDSAVYLCARDPGGRGNTIYFGEGSWLTVV.

The V and J genes are TRBV10-2 and TRBJ2-7, with D perhaps TRBD1 (6 bases). Per the germline V gene, CDR1 is WSHSY and CDR2 is SAAADI. This CDR3 is built from 12 residues. The V and J ends lost 9 bases and 5 bases respectively, with 14 bases between them. CDR3 sequence reads: CASTSTGNEQYF. In DNA form, the CDR3 reads TGCGCCAGTACGTCGACAGGTAACGAGCAGTACTTC.

This clone was seen a single time. The rearrangement uses TRBV19 and TRBJ1-3; D possibly corresponds to TRBD1 (5 bases). The ends were cut back, 3 bases at V and 2 bases at J, with 14 bases in the middle. CDR1 and CDR2 (germline): LNHDA, SQIVND (reference sequence). This CDR3 has 16 amino acids. CDR3: CASSMTADTAGNTIYF. The CDR3 DNA reads as TGTGCCAGTAGTATGACAGCAGATACAGCTGGAAACACCATATATTTT.

The rearrangement uses TRBV24-1 and TRBJ1-4, with TRBD1 matching over 8 bases. The CDR3 covers 15 residues. CDR1 is KGHDR and CDR2 is SFDVKD in the germline V gene. V lost 4 bases and J lost 7; bases outside the gene matches: 7. This chain's CDR3 is CATSEQQGESEKLFF. DNA for the CDR3: TGTGCCACCAGTGAACAACAGGGGGAATCTGAAAAACTGTTTTTT.

J is TRBJ1-2 and V is TRBV14, with D perhaps TRBD1 (5 bases). The CDR3 has 15 amino acids. V lost 1 base to trimming and J lost 0 bases, with 9 bases between them. Per the germline V gene, CDR1 is SGHDN and CDR2 is FVKESK. Written as DNA, the CDR3 is TGTGCCAGCAGCCAAGGTGGGGGGACTAACTATGGCTACACCTTC. Translating it yields CASSQGGGTNYGYTF.